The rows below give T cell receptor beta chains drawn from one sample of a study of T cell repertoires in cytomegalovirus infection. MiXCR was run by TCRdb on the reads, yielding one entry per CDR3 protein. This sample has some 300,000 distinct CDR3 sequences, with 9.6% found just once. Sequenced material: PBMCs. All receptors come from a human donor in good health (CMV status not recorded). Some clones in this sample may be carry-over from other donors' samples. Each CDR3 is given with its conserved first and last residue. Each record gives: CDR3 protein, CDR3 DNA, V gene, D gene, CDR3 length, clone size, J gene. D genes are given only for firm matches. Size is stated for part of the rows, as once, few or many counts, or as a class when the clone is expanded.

CDR3 protein: CSAPPGQAFSGANVLTF
CDR3 DNA: TGCAGTGCACCACCGGGACAGGCCTTCTCTGGGGCCAACGTCCTGACTTTC
V gene: TRBV20-1
D gene: TRBD1
CDR3 length: 17
clone size: NA
J gene: TRBJ2-6

CDR3 protein: CATSKGFRQASAGGQPQHF
CDR3 DNA: TGTGCCACCAGCAAGGGTTTCCGACAGGCCTCGGCGGGGGGTCAGCCCCAGCATTTT
V gene: TRBV15
D gene: NA
CDR3 length: 19
clone size: few
J gene: TRBJ1-5

CDR3 protein: CASSLLGLRGYTF
CDR3 DNA: TGTGCCAGCAGCTTACTGGGACTACGAGGCTACACCTTC
V gene: TRBV7-2
D gene: NA
CDR3 length: 13
clone size: many
J gene: TRBJ1-2

CDR3 protein: CSARDPPGRSRETQYF
CDR3 DNA: TGCAGTGCTAGAGATCCCCCGGGGAGGTCTAGGGAGACCCAGTACTTC
V gene: TRBV20-1
D gene: NA
CDR3 length: 16
clone size: NA
J gene: TRBJ2-5

CDR3 protein: CASSPISDRDTGELFF
CDR3 DNA: TGTGCCAGCAGTCCGATATCCGACAGGGACACCGGGGAGCTGTTTTTT
V gene: TRBV28
D gene: TRBD1
CDR3 length: 16
clone size: NA
J gene: TRBJ2-2

CDR3 protein: CASSLRQFNQPQHF
CDR3 DNA: TGTGCCAGCAGTTTACGGCAGTTCAATCAGCCCCAGCATTTT
V gene: TRBV28
D gene: NA
CDR3 length: 14
clone size: many
J gene: TRBJ1-5

CDR3 protein: CASSQNRLNTEAFF
CDR3 DNA: TGTGCCAGCAGCCAAAATAGGTTGAACACTGAAGCTTTCTTT
V gene: TRBV7-8
D gene: NA
CDR3 length: 14
clone size: many
J gene: TRBJ1-1

CDR3 protein: CASSPGVDSPLHF
CDR3 DNA: TGTGCCAGCTCACCAGGGGTGGATTCACCCCTCCACTTT
V gene: TRBV18
D gene: NA
CDR3 length: 13
clone size: few
J gene: TRBJ1-6

CDR3 protein: CASSLAGGRLNEQFF
CDR3 DNA: TGTGCCAGCAGCTTAGCGGGGGGCCGGCTCAATGAGCAGTTCTTC
V gene: TRBV7-2
D gene: NA
CDR3 length: 15
clone size: many
J gene: TRBJ2-1

CDR3 protein: CASSFVGPRSGANVLTF
CDR3 DNA: TGTGCCAGCAGCTTCGTGGGCCCCAGGTCTGGGGCCAACGTCCTGACTTTC
V gene: TRBV5-4
D gene: NA
CDR3 length: 17
clone size: NA
J gene: TRBJ2-6